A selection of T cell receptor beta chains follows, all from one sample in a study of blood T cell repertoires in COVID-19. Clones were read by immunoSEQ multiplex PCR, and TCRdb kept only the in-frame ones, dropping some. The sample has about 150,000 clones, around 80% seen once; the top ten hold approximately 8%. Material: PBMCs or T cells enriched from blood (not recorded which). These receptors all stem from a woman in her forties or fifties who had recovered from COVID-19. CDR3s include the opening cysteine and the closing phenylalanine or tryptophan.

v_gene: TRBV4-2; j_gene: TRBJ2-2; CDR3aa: CASSQQTGTSGSVRTGELFF
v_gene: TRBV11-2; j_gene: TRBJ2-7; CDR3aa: CASSLGLAEHYEQYF
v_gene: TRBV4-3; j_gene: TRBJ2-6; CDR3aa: CASSQNWGAGANVLTF
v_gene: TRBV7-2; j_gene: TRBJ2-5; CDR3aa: CASSRSSGGETQYF
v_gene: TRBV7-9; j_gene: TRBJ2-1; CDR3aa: CASRVSGSQTIEQFF
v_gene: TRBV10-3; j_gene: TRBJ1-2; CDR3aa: CAIKRGNYGYTF
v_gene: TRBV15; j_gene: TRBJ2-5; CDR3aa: CATSRGGVQETQYF
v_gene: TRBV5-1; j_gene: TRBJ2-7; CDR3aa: CASSPGGVTAGYGPYEQYF
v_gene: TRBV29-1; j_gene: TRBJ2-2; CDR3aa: CSVEDWGAEGTGELFF
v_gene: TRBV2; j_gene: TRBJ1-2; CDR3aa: CASSSGTRASYGYTF
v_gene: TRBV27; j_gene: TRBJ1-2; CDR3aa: CASKLPQGNGYTF
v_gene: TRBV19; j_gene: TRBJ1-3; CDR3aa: CASSTMTPGNTIYF
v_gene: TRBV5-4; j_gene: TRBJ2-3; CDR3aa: CASSSGESTDTQYF
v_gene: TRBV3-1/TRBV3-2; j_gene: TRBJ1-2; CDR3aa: CASSPKDRNYGYTF
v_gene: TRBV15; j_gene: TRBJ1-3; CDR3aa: CATSRDQLQNGNTIYF
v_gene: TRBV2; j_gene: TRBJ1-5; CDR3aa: CASRVSGTGIQPQHF
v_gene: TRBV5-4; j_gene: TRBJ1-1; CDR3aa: CASSLDFTEAFF
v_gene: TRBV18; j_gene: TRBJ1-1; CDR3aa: CASSLGTEAFF
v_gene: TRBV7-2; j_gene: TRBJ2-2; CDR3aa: CASRDFFLTGELFF
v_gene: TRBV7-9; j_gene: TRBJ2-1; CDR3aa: CASRPGTGGYNEQFF
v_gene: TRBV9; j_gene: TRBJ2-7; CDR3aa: CASSVGSGQRAYEQYF
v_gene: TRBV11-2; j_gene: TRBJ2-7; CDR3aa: CASSFDTYEQYF
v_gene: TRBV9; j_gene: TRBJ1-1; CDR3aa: CASSVTGMNTEAFF
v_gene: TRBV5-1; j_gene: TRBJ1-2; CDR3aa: CASSPGVNYGYTF
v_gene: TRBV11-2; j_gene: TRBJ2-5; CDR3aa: CASSSEWEQLGKETQYF
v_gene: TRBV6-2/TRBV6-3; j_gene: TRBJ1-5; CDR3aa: CASSPNYSNQPQHF
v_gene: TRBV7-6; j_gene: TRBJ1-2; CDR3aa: CASSSSRGGSGYTF
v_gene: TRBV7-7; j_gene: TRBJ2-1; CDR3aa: CASSLGEGNEQFF
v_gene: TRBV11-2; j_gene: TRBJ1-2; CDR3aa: CASSLGELGGYTF
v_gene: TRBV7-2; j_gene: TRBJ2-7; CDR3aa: CASSLLTRAEQYF
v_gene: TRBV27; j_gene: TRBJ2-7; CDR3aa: CASSLALGQGLHEQYF
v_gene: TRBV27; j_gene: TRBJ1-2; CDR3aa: CATLARGDGYTF
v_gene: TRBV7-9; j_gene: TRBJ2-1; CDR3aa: CASSPQQGTSYNEQFF
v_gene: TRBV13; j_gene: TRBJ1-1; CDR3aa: CASSPRGWGEAFF
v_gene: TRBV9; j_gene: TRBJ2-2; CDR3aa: CASSVGGLAEGELFF
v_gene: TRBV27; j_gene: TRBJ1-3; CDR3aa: CASSKTSGSGNTIYF
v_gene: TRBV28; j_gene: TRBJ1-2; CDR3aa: CASSLSGLHRYGYTF
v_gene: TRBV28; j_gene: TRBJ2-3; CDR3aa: CASSTGTSGRLDTQYF
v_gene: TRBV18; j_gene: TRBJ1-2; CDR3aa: CASSPDRTIYGYTF
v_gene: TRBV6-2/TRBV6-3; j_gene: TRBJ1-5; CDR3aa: CASSYVTGGEEPQHF
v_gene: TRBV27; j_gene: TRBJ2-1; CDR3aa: CASSLFSGGAREQFF
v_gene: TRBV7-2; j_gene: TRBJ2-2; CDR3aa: CASSLMARTSAGELFF
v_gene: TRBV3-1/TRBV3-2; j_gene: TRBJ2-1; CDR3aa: CASSHFKGDEQFF
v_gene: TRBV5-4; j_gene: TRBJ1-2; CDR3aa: CASNSGSRNYGYTF
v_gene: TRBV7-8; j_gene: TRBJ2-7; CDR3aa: CASSSSGRGYEQYF
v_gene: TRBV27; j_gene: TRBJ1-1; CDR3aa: CASTKLGQGPSLWGSGAFF